This T cell receptor (beta chain) was documented in a study of cytomegalovirus exposure and HLA in healthy donors. For the study at large: Researchers previously reported finding fewer than 120 million unique TCR beta sequences from 170 million or so T cells. The study's findings and limits: Versus the approximately 670-donor mean, an Asian-associated ancestry cluster reportedly showed fewer N-insertions in a later analysis. Researchers had no immune exposure information except CMV serostatus available.

CDR1 and CDR2 from the germline V gene are SGHTA and FQGNSA. CDR3 length equals 13 residues. V was clipped by 8 bases and J by 2 bases; unmatched bases: 5. For this clone: The target antigen is unknown.

In the PCR, 60 Vbeta and 13 Jbeta primers were used. Method: immunoSEQ multiplex PCR; TCRdb's copy keeps in-frame clones and lacks some. This sample's table has tens of thousands of clones. The V gene is TRBV7-2, the J gene TRBJ2-7; 8 bases are a match to TRBD2. Input material: PBMCs. The receptor was derived from a man aged 35 to 55 in good health and CMV-seronegative. CDR3 in amino acids: CASGGRGAYEQYF. The CDR3 DNA follows: TGTGCCAGCGGGGGGCGGGGGGCCTACGAGCAGTACTTC.